These 8 T cell receptor beta chains were all obtained from the same sample, sequenced in a study of cytomegalovirus exposure and HLA in healthy donors (dated by TCRdb to 2016 to 2017). Library preparation was by the immunoSEQ multiplex PCR assay. For the multiplex PCR, a mixture combining 60 forward primers for TCR Vbeta segments and 13 reverse primers for TCR Jbeta segments was used. TCRdb limited this immuneACCESS table to in-frame rearrangements with V and J called. A share of clones is missing; checked studies link under half to unresolved V genes, and the rest is unexplained. The sample yields more than 90,000 clones; 65% to 90% were counted once. Under 5.5% of the sample lies in the top ten. The sample consisted of PBMCs. All receptors come from a woman between 65 and 79 years old in good health and CMV-seropositive.

The chain uses TRBV7-9 and TRBJ2-1; TRBD2 is a possible D gene (6 bases). The CDR3 runs 13 residues. V gave up 5 bases and J gave up 7 bases, with 12 bases separating them. Germline CDR1 is SEHNR and CDR2 is FQNEAQ (reference sequence). For the CDR3, the DNA is TGTGCCAGCAGCCCCTCGGAGGGGAATGAGCAGTTCTTC. This sequence encodes CASSPSEGNEQFF.

Points on this clone: The junction does not match germline at one end; this may be a read error. DNA of the CDR3: TGTTCCAGCAGCGCAAACCCCCGACTAGTTGCTGAGCAGTTCTTC. It is translated as CSSSANPRLVAEQFF. The chain couples TRBV7-3 to TRBJ2-1, with D perhaps matching TRBD2 (6 bases). This CDR3 comprises 15 residues. Germline lookup yields CDR1 SGHTA and CDR2 FQGTGA. The complete variable domain, with remaining parts taken from reference TRBV7-3 and TRBJ2-1, reads GAGVSQTPSNKVTEKGKYVELRCDPISGHTALYWYRQSLGQGPEFLIYFQGTGAADDSGLPNDRFFAVRPEGSVSTLKIQRTERGDSAVYLCSSSANPRLVAEQFFGPGTRLTVL.

The V gene is TRBV27, the J gene TRBJ2-7; TRBD2 matches at 12 bases. This CDR3 spans 17 amino acids. Trimming at V came to 3 bases and at J to 2 bases, leaving 8 bases not matched to a gene. Germline loops: CDR1 MNHEY, CDR2 SMNVEV (reference sequence). The CDR3 here is CASSFQTGTSGPYEQYF. The CDR3 DNA reads as TGTGCCAGCAGTTTTCAAACCGGGACTAGCGGGCCCTACGAGCAGTACTTC.

This clone was observed a single time. The chain uses TRBV5-5 and TRBJ1-3, with unresolved D. CDR3 length equals 14 residues. V lost 1 base, J lost 4 bases, and 9 bases lay in between. Germline V gene data show CDR1 as SGHKS and CDR2 as YYEKEE (reference sequence). Written as DNA, the CDR3 is TGTGCCAGCAGCTTGCTGGCACCCGGAAACACCATATATTTT. This translates into CASSLLAPGNTIYF.

V usage is TRBV7-2 and J usage is TRBJ2-3, with D maybe TRBD1 (6 bases). Germline CDR1 reads SGHTA; CDR2 reads FQGNSA. CDR3 size: 10 residues. The V end was cut by 7 bases, the J end by 14 bases, with 13 bases between. The CDR3 loop reads CASNETGRYF. In DNA, the CDR3 is TGTGCCAGCAATGAAACAGGGCGGTATTTT.

The J gene is TRBJ2-7, the V gene TRBV5-5; perhaps TRBD2 as D (6 bases). V was clipped by 2 bases and J by 5 bases, with 11 bases between them. Germline CDR1 SGHKS, CDR2 YYEKEE (reference sequence). The CDR3 covers 13 residues. Written as DNA, the CDR3 is TGTGCCAGCAGCTTACCGGGAGCCGACGAGCAGTACTTC. This codes for CASSLPGADEQYF.

This clone was recorded once. DNA for the CDR3: TGTGCCAGCAGTCTAGGGGTGGACACTGAAGCTTTCTTT. Protein: CASSLGVDTEAFF. The chain recombines TRBV6-5 with TRBJ1-1, with D maybe TRBD1 (5 bases). Germline V gene sequence: CDR1 MNHEY, CDR2 SVGAGI. V shed 5 bases and J shed 3 bases, with 10 bases lying between them. This CDR3 contains 13 residues.

The chain carries TRBV7-9 and TRBJ2-5, with TRBD2 as a possible D gene (5 bases). V lost 5 bases and J 1 base, leaving 8 bases between the germline ends. The CDR3 has 13 amino acids. Germline CDR1 is SEHNR and CDR2 is FQNEAQ (reference sequence). The chain's CDR3 is CASSPGGQETQYF. Written as DNA, the CDR3 is TGTGCCAGCAGCCCAGGAGGCCAAGAGACCCAGTACTTC.